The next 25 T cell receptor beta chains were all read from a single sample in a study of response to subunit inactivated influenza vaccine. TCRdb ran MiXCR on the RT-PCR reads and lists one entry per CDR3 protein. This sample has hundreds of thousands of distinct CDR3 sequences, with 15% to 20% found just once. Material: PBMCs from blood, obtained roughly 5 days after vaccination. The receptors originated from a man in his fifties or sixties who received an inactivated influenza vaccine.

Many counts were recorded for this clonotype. The CDR3, as DNA: TGCAGTGCTAGTGGAGGGGCGCCGGATACGCAGTATTTT. This sequence encodes CSASGGAPDTQYF. The chain links TRBV20-1 to TRBJ2-3, with D tentatively TRBD2 (6 bases). This CDR3 has 13 amino acids. With 3 bases removed from V and 6 bases from J, the gap between germline ends came to 13 bases. Germline CDR1 DFQATT, CDR2 SNEGSKA (reference sequence).

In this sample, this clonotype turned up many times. DNA for the CDR3: TGTGCCAGCAGCTCATACTACAGGGGTGAATACACCATATATTTT. Translated: CASSSYYRGEYTIYF. The genes are TRBV7-2 and TRBJ1-3; TRBD1 matches 7 bases. Trimming removed 4 bases from V and 8 bases from J; junction bases left unmatched: 11. The CDR3 contains 15 residues. Germline assignment: CDR1 SGHTA and CDR2 FQGNSA.

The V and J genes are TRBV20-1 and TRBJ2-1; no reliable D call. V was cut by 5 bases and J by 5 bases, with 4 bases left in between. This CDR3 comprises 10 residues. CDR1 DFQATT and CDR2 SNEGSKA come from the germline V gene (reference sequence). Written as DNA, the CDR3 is TGCAGTGCTTTTCACAATGAGCAGTTCTTC. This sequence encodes CSAFHNEQFF.

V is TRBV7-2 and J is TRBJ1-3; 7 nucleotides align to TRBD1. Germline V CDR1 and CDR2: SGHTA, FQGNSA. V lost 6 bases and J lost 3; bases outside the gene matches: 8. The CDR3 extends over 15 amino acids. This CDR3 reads CASSLTGESGNTIYF. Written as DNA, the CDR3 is TGTGCCAGCAGTCTTACAGGGGAAAGTGGAAACACCATATATTTT.

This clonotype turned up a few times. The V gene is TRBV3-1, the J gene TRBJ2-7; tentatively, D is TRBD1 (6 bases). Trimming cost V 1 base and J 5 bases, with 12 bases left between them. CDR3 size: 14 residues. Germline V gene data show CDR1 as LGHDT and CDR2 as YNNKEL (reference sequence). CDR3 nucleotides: TGTGCCAGCAGCCAAGCGGTGGGGGCTAACGAGCAGTACTTC. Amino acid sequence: CASSQAVGANEQYF.

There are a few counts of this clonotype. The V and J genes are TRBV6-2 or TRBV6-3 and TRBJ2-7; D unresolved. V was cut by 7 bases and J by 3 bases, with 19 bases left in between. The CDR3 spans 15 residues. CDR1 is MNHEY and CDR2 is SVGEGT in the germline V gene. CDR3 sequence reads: CASINPRWGFYEQYF. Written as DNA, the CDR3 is TGTGCCAGCATCAACCCCCGGTGGGGTTTCTACGAGCAGTACTTC.

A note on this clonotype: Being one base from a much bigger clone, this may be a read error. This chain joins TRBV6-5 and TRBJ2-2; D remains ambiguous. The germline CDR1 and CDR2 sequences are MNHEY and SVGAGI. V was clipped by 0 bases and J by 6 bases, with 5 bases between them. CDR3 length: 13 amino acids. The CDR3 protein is CASSYSLPGELFF. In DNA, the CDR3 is TGTGCCAGCAGTTACTCGCTCCCCGGGGAGCTGTTTTTT.

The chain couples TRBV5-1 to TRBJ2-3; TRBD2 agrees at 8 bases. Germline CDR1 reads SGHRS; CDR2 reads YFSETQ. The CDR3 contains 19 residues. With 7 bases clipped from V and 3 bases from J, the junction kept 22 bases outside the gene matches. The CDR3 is CASPICENTGGQVTDTQYF. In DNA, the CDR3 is TGCGCCAGCCCAATTTGCGAGAATACGGGGGGGCAAGTGACAGATACGCAGTATTTT.

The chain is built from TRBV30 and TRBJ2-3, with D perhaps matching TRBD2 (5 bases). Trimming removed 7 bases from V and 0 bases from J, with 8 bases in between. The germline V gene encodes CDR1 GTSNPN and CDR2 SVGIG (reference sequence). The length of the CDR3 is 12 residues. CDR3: CALSGSTDTQYF. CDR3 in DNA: TGTGCCTTGAGCGGTAGCACAGATACGCAGTATTTT.

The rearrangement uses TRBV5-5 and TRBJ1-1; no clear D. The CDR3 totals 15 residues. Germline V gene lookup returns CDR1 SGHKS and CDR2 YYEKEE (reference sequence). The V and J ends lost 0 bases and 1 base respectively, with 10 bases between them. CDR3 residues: CASSLVGLWNTEAFF. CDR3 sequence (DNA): TGTGCCAGCAGCTTGGTCGGTTTGTGGAACACTGAAGCTTTCTTT.

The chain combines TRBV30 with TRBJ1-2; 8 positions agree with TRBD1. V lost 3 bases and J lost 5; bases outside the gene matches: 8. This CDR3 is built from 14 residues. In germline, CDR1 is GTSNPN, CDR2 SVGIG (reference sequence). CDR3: CAWSSIGQGYGYTF. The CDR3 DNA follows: TGTGCCTGGAGCTCAATCGGACAGGGATATGGCTACACCTTC.

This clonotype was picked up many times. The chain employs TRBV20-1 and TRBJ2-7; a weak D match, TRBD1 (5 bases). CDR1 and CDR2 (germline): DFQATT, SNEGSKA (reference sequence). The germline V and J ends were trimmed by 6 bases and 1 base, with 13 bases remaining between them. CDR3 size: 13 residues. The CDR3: CSANRPPSYEQYF. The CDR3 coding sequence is TGCAGTGCGAACAGGCCACCTTCCTACGAGCAGTACTTC.

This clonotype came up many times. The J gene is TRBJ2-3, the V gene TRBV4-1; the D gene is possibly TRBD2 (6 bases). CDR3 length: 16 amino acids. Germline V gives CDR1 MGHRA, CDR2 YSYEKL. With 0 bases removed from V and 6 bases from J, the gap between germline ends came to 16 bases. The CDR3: CASSQDGGASWDTQYF. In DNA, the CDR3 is TGCGCCAGCAGCCAAGATGGAGGGGCATCATGGGATACGCAGTATTTT.

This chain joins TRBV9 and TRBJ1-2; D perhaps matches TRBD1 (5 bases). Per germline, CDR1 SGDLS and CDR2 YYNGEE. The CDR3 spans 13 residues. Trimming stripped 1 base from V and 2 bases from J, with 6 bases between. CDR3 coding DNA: TGTGCCAGCAGCGTACCAGGGAACTATGGCTACACCTTC. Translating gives CASSVPGNYGYTF.

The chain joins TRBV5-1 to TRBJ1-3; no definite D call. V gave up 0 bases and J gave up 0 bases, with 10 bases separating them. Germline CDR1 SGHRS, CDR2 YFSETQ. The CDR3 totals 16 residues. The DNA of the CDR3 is TGCGCCAGCAGCTTGGTGGCAAGAAGCTCTGGAAACACCATATATTTT. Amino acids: CASSLVARSSGNTIYF.

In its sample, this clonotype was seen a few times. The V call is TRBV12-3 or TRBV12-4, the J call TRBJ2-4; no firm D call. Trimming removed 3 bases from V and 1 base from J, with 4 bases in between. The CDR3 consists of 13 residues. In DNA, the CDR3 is TGTGCCAGCAGTTTTAGGGCCAAAAACATTCAGTACTTC. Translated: CASSFRAKNIQYF.

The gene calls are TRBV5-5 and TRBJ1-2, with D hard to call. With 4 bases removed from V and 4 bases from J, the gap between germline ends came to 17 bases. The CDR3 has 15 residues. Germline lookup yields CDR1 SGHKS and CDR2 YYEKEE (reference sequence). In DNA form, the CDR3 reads TGTGCCAGCAGCCCACCGACCTCTATGGGCTATGGCTACACCTTC. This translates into CASSPPTSMGYGYTF.

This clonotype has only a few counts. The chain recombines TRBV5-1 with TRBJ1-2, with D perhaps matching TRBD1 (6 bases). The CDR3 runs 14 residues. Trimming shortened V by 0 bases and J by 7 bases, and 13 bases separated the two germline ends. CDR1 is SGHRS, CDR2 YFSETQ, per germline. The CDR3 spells CASSLGTGTGGYTF. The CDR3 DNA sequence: TGCGCCAGCAGCTTGGGCACAGGGACTGGTGGCTACACCTTC.

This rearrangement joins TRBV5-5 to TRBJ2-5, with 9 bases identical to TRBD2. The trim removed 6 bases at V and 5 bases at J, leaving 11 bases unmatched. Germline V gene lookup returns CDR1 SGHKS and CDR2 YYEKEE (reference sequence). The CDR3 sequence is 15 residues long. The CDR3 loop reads CASILISGRRETQYF. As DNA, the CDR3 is TGTGCCAGCATTTTAATTAGCGGGAGACGGGAGACCCAGTACTTC.

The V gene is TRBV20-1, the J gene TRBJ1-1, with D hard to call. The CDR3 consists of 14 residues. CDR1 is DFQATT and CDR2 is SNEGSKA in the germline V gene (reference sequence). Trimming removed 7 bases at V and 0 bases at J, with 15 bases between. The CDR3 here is CSVKILWMNTEAFF. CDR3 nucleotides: TGCAGTGTCAAAATCCTATGGATGAACACTGAAGCTTTCTTT.

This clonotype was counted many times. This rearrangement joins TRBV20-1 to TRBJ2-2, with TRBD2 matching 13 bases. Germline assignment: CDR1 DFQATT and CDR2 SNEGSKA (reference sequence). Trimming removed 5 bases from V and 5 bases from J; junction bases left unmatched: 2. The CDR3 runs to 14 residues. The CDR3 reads CSAGLAGVTGELFF. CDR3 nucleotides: TGCAGTGCTGGACTAGCGGGAGTTACCGGGGAGCTGTTTTTT.

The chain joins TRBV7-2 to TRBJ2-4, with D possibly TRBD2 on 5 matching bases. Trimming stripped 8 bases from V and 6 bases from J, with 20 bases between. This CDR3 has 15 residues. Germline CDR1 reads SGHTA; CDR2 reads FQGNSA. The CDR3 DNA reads TGTGCCAGCTCCCGCCCGCCCCGGGCGGGAAACATTCAGTACTTC. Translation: CASSRPPRAGNIQYF. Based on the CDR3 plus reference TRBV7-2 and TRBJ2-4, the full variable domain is GAGVSQSPSNKVTEKGKDVELRCDPISGHTALYWYRQSLGQGLEFLIYFQGNSAPDKSGLPSDRFSAERTGGSVSTLTIQRTQQEDSAVYLCASSRPPRAGNIQYFGAGTRLSVL.

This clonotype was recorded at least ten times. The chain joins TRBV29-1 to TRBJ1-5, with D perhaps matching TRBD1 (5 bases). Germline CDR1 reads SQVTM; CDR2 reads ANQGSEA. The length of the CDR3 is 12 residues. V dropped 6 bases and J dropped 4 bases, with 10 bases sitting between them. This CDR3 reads CSVGTANQPQHF. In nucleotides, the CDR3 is TGCAGCGTCGGGACGGCAAATCAGCCCCAGCATTTT.

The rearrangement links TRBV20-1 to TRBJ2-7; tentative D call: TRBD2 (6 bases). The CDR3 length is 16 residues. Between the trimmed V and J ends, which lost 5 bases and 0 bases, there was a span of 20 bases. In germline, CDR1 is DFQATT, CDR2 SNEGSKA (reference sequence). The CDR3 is CSAFVLGTQSSYEQYF. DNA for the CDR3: TGCAGTGCTTTCGTGTTGGGGACTCAGAGCTCCTACGAGCAGTACTTC.

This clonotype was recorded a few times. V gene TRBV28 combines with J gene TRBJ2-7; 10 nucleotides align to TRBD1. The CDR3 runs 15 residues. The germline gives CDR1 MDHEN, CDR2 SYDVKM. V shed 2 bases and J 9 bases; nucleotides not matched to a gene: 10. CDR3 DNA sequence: TGTGCCAGCAGTTTACGGGACAGGGGACTAGTTGGGCAGTACTTC. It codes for CASSLRDRGLVGQYF.